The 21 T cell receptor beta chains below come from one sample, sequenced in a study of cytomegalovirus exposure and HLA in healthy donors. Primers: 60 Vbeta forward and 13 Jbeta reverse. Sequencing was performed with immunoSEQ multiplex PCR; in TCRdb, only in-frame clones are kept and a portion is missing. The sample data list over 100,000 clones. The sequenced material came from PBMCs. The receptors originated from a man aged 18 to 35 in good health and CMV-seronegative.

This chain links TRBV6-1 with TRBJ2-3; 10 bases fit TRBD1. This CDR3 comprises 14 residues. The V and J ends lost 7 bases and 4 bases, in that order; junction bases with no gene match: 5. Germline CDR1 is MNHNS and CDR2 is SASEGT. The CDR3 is CASNPGTGADTQYF. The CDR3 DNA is TGTGCCAGCAACCCCGGGACAGGGGCAGATACGCAGTATTTT.

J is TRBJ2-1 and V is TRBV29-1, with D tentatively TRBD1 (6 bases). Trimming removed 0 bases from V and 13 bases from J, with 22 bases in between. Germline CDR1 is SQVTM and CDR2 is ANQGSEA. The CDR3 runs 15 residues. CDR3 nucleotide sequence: TGCAGCGTTGAAGATCTTCCGGGTGACCGGGACAATCAGTTCTTC. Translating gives CSVEDLPGDRDNQFF.

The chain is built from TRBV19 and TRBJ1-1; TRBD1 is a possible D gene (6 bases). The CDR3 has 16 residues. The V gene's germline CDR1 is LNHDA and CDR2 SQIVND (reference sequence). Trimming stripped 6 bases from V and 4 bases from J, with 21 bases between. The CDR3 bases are TGTGCCAGTAGCCAACTGAGAGGGGGGGAGGGCACTGAAGCTTTCTTT. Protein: CASSQLRGGEGTEAFF.

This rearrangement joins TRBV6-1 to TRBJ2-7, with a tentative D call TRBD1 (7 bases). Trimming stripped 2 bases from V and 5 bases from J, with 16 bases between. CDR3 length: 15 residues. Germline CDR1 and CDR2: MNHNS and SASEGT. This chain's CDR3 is CASSEIGGGSNEQYF. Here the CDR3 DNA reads TGTGCCAGCAGTGAAATAGGAGGGGGCTCGAACGAGCAGTACTTC.

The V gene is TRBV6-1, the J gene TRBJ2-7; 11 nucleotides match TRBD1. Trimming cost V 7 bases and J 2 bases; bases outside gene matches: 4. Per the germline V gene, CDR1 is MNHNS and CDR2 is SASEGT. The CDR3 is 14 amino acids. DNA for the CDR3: TGTGCCAGCAATAAGGACAGGGGGCCCTACGAGCAGTACTTC. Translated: CASNKDRGPYEQYF.

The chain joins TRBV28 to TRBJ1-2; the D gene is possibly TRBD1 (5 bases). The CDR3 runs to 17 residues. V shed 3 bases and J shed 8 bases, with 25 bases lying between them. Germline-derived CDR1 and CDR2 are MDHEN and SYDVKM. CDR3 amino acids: CASSFQVGRGGTEGYTF. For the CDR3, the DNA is TGTGCCAGCAGTTTTCAAGTTGGTCGTGGGGGGACGGAGGGCTACACCTTC.

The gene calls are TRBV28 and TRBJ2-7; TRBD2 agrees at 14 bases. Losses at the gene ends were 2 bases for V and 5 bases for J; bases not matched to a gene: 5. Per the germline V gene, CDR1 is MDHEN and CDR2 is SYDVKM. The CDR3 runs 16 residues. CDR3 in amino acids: CASSLGGTSGSHEQYF. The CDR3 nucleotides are TGTGCCAGCAGTTTAGGAGGGACTAGCGGGAGCCACGAGCAGTACTTC.

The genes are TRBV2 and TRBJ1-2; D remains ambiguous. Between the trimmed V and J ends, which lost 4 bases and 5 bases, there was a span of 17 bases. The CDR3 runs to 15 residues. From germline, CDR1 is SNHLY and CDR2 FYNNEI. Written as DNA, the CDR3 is TGTGCCAGCAGTGGCTGGAGGGCTCCCGCATATGGCTACACCTTC. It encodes CASSGWRAPAYGYTF.

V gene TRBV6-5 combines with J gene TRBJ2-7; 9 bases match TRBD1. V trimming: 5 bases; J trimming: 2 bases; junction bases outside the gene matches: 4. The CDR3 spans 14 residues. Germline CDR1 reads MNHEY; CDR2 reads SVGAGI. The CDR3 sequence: CASSVQGAPYEQYF. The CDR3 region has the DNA TGTGCCAGCAGTGTACAGGGGGCGCCCTACGAGCAGTACTTC.

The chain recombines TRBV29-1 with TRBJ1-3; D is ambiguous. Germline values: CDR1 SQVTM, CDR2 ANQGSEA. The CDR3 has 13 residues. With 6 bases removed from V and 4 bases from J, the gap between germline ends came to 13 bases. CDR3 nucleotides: TGCAGCGTCCCCTCGGAGGGAGGAAACACCATATATTTT. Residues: CSVPSEGGNTIYF. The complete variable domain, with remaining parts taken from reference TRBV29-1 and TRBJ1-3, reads SAVISQKPSRDICQRGTSLTIQCQVDSQVTMMFWYRQQPGQSLTLIATANQGSEATYESGFVIDKFPISRPNLTFSTLTVSNMSPEDSSIYLCSVPSEGGNTIYFGEGSWLTVV.

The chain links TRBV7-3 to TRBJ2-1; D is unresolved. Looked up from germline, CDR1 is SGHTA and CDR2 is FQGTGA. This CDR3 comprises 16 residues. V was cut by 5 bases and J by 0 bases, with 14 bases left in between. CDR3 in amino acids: CASSPLAVRSYNEQFF. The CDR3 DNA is TGTGCCAGCAGCCCACTGGCGGTCCGCTCCTACAATGAGCAGTTCTTC.

In DNA, the CDR3 is TGTGCCAGCAGCGTAGGACTTACTACTTCCTACGAGCAGTACTTC. Its protein is CASSVGLTTSYEQYF. The chain joins TRBV9 to TRBJ2-7; D not resolved. V was pared by 0 bases and J by 1 base, with 11 bases between. Per the germline V gene, CDR1 is SGDLS and CDR2 is YYNGEE. This CDR3 has 15 residues.

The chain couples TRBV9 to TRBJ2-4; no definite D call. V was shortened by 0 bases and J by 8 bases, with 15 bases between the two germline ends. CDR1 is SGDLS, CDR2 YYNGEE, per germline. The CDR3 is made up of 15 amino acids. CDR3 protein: CASSVGGLKLDIQYF. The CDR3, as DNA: TGTGCCAGCAGCGTAGGCGGCTTAAAGTTAGACATTCAGTACTTC.

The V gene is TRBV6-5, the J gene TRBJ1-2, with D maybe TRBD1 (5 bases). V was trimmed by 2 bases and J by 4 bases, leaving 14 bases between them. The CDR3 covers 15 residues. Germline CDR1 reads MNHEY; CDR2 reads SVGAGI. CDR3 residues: CASSYGVGEAYGYTF. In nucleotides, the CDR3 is TGTGCCAGCAGTTACGGGGTAGGGGAGGCCTATGGCTACACCTTC.

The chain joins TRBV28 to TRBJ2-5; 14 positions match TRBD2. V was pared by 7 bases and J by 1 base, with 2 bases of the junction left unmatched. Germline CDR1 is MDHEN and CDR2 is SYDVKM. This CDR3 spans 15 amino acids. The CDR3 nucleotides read TGTGCCAGCACCGGACTAGCGGGAGGCCAAGAGACCCAGTACTTC. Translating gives CASTGLAGGQETQYF.

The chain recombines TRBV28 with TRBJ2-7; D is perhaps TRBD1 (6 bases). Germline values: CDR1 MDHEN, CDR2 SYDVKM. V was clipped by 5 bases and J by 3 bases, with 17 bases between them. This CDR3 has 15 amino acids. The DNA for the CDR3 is TGTGCCAGCAGTCCGATACCGCTGGACAGCTACGAGCAGTACTTC. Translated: CASSPIPLDSYEQYF.

CDR3 in DNA: TGCGCCAGCAGCTTGTCGGGGGGGCCGGAAGATACGCAGTATTTT. Protein product: CASSLSGGPEDTQYF. This chain joins TRBV5-1 and TRBJ2-3; 8 positions agree with TRBD2. Looked up from germline, CDR1 is SGHRS and CDR2 is YFSETQ. The J segment lost 5 bases and the V segment lost 1 base, leaving 6 bases of the junction unmatched. The CDR3 sequence is 15 residues long.

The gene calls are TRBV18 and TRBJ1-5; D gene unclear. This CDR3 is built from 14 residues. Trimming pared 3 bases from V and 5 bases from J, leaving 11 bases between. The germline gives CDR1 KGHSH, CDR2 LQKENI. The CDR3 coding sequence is TGTGCCAGCTCACCGACTGAGGAAGATCAGCCCCAGCATTTT. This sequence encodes CASSPTEEDQPQHF.

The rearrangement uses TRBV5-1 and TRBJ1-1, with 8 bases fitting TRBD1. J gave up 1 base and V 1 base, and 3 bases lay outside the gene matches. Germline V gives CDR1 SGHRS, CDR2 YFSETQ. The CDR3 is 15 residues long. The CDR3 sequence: CASSLITGGNTEAFF. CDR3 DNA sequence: TGCGCCAGCAGCTTGATAACAGGGGGGAACACTGAAGCTTTCTTT.

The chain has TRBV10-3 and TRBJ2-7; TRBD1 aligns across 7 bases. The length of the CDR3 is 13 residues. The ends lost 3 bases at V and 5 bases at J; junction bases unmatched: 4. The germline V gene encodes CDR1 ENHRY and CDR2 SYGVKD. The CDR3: CAISDDRAHEQYF. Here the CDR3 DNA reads TGTGCCATCAGTGACGACAGGGCCCACGAGCAGTACTTC.

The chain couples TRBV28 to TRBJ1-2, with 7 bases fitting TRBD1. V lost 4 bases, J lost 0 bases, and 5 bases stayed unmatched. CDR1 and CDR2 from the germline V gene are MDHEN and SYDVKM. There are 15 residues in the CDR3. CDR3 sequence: CASSSSGGPNYGYTF. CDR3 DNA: TGTGCCAGCAGTTCCTCAGGGGGACCTAACTATGGCTACACCTTC.